Following are 10 T cell receptor beta chains from one sample sequenced in a study of Tregs in tolerant kidney transplant recipients. TCRdb's copy holds only in-frame clones and misses some; the assay was immunoSEQ multiplex PCR. The sample consists of around 70,000 clones, roughly 92% of them appearing once. This specimen was CD8+ T cells from blood, taken before the transplant. These receptors all stem from a human donor who received a combined kidney and bone marrow transplant.

This chain links TRBV19 with TRBJ2-1, with D possibly matching TRBD1 (7 bases). Trimming took 6 bases from V and 8 from J, leaving 17 bases between them. This CDR3 spans 14 amino acids. Germline CDR1 is LNHDA and CDR2 is SQIVND (reference sequence). Here the CDR3 reads CASRWTGPGDEQFF. In DNA, the CDR3 is TGTGCCAGTAGGTGGACAGGCCCGGGGGATGAGCAGTTCTTC.

The rearrangement uses TRBV9 and TRBJ2-1, with D perhaps matching TRBD2 (6 bases). With 3 bases removed from V and 2 bases from J, the gap between germline ends came to 12 bases. The germline CDR1 and CDR2 sequences are SGDLS and YYNGEE. This CDR3 comprises 15 residues. The CDR3 loop is CASSGGTMAYNEQFF. The CDR3 DNA reads as TGTGCCAGCAGCGGCGGGACGATGGCCTACAATGAGCAGTTCTTC.

This chain connects TRBV13 to TRBJ2-5; TRBD1 agrees at 9 bases. The germline gives CDR1 PRHDT, CDR2 FYEKMQ (reference sequence). J gave up 5 bases and V 6 bases, and 7 bases lay outside the gene matches. The CDR3 is 14 amino acids. CDR3: CASRTRQGEETQYF. The CDR3 nucleotides read TGTGCCAGCAGAACCCGACAGGGGGAGGAGACCCAGTACTTC. Combining the CDR3 with reference TRBV13 and TRBJ2-5 gives the whole variable domain AAGVIQSPRHLIKEKRETATLKCYPIPRHDTVYWYQQGPGQDPQFLISFYEKMQSDKGSIPDRFSAQQFSDYHSELNMSSLELGDSALYFCASRTRQGEETQYFGPGTRLLVL.

The gene calls are TRBV29-1 and TRBJ2-1; 8 bases line up with TRBD1. Germline loops: CDR1 SQVTM, CDR2 ANQGSEA. V gave up 0 bases and J gave up 4 bases; unmatched junction bases: 2. This CDR3 contains 14 residues. DNA of the CDR3: TGCAGCGTTGAAGAGACAGGGGAATACAATGAGCAGTTCTTC. Translating it yields CSVEETGEYNEQFF.

The genes are TRBV30 and TRBJ1-1; 9 bases line up with TRBD1. In germline, CDR1 is GTSNPN, CDR2 SVGIG (reference sequence). This CDR3 spans 14 amino acids. V lost 2 bases to trimming and J lost 3 bases; unmatched junction nucleotides: 4. The CDR3 DNA sequence: TGTGCCTGGAGTATGGGACAGGGCTACACTGAAGCTTTCTTT. This encodes CAWSMGQGYTEAFF.

The V call is TRBV7-9, the J call TRBJ2-2; possibly TRBD2 for D (6 bases). Germline values: CDR1 SEHNR, CDR2 FQNEAQ (reference sequence). The CDR3 has 14 amino acids. Trimming took 3 bases from V and 7 from J, leaving 12 bases between them. The CDR3 region has the DNA TGTGCCAGCAGCTTTGCAGGGACTGTCGGGGAGCTGTTTTTT. The encoded protein is CASSFAGTVGELFF.

This clone was seen just once. The chain joins TRBV5-6 to TRBJ1-1, with 8 bases fitting TRBD1. Germline-derived CDR1 and CDR2 are SGHDT and YYEEEE. With 1 base clipped from V and 3 bases from J, the junction kept 5 bases outside the gene matches. CDR3 size: 15 residues. The CDR3 bases are TGTGCCAGCAGCTTGCGGGGGACAGGATACACTGAAGCTTTCTTT. Translated, it gives CASSLRGTGYTEAFF.

The V call is TRBV6-6, the J call TRBJ2-2, with no clear D. The germline V and J ends were trimmed by 5 bases and 5 bases, with 3 bases remaining between them. This CDR3 region has 11 residues. Germline values: CDR1 MNHNY, CDR2 SVGAGI (reference sequence). In DNA, the CDR3 is TGTGCCAGCAGTCCGACCGGGGAGCTGTTTTTT. It is translated as CASSPTGELFF.

This chain links TRBV9 with TRBJ2-2; 14 nucleotides align to TRBD2. This CDR3 region has 15 residues. The V and J ends lost 3 bases and 9 bases, in that order; junction bases with no gene match: 4. Germline CDR1 is SGDLS and CDR2 is YYNGEE. CDR3 protein: CASSAGTSGSRELFF. DNA for the CDR3: TGTGCCAGCAGCGCTGGGACTAGCGGGAGCCGGGAGCTGTTTTTT.

The gene calls are TRBV9 and TRBJ1-3; D is perhaps TRBD1 (6 bases). V was cut by 6 bases and J by 3 bases, with 13 bases left in between. This CDR3 is 14 amino acids long. Germline V gene sequence: CDR1 SGDLS, CDR2 YYNGEE. CDR3 DNA: TGTGCCAGCACCCCGGACAGAAGTGGAAACACCATATATTTT. Translated: CASTPDRSGNTIYF.